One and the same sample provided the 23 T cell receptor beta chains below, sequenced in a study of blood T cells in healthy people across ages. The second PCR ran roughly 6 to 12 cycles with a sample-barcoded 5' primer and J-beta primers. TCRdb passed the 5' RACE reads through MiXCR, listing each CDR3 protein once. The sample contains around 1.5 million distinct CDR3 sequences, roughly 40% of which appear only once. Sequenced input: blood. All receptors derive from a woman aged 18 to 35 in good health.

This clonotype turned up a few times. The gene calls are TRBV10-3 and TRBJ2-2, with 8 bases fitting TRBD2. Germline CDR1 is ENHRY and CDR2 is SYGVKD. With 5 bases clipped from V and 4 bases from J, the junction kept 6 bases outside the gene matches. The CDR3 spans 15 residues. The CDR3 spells CAISTGLAGTGELFF. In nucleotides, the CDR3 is TGTGCCATCAGTACGGGGCTAGCGGGCACCGGGGAGCTGTTTTTT.

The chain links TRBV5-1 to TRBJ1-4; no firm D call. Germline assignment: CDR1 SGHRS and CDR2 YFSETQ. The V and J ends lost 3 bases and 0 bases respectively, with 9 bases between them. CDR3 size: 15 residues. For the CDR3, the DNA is TGCGCCAGCAGCTCCCTCCGGGCAACTAATGAAAAACTGTTTTTT. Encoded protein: CASSSLRATNEKLFF.

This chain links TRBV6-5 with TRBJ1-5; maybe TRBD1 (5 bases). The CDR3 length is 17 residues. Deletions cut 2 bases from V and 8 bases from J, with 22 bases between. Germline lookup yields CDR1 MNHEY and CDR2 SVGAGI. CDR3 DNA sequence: TGTGCCAGCAGTTACGGGGATGAAGGGGCGACGGAGGAGCCCCAGCATTTT. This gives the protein CASSYGDEGATEEPQHF.

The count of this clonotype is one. The CDR3 here is CASSQGAAGGLSGELFF. The CDR3 DNA follows: TGTGCCAGCAGCCAAGGGGCAGCGGGGGGGCTGTCCGGGGAGCTGTTTTTT. The V gene is TRBV4-2, the J gene TRBJ2-2; 10 bases agree with TRBD2. The germline V gene has CDR1 LGHNA and CDR2 YNFKEQ. V shed 1 base, J shed 6 bases, and the junction held 8 bases outside the gene matches. This CDR3 contains 17 residues.

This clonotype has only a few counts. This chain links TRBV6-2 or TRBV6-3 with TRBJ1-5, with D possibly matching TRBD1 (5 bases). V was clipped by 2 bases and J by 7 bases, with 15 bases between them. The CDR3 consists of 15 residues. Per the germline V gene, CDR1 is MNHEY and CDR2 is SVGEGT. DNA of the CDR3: TGTGCCAGCAGTTACCGCAGGGTTGTTGGCCAGCCCCAGCATTTT. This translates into CASSYRRVVGQPQHF.

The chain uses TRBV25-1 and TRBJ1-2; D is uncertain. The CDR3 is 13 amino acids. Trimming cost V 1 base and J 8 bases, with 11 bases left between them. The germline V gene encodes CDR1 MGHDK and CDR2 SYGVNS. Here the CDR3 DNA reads TGTGCCAGCAGTGAATTTTTAAGAGGCGGCTACACCTTC. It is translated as CASSEFLRGGYTF.

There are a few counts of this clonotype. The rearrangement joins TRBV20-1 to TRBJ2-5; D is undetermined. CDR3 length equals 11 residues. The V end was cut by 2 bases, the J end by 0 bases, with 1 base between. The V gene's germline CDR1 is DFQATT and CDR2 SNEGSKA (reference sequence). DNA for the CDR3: TGCAGTGCTAGAAACCAAGAGACCCAGTACTTC. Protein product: CSARNQETQYF.

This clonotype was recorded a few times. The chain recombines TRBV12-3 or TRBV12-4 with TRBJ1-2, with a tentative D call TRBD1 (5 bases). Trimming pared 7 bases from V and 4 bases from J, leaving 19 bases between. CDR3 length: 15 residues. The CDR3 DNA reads TGTGCCAGCACCCCCCCGGCTGGGGCAGGCTATGGCTACACCTTC. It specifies CASTPPAGAGYGYTF.

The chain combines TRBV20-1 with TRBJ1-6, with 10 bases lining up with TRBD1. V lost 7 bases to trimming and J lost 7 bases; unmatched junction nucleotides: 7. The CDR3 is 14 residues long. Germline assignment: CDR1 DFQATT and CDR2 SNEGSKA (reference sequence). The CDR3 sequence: CSVSRDRGNSPLHF. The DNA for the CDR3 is TGCAGTGTCAGTAGGGACAGGGGAAATTCACCCCTCCACTTT.

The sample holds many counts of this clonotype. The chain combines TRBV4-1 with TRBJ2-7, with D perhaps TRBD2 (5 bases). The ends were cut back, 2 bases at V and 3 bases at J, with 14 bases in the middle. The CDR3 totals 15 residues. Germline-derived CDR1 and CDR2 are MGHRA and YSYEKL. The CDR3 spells CASSQSAVPNYEQYF. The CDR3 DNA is TGCGCCAGCAGCCAATCAGCGGTACCGAACTACGAGCAGTACTTC.

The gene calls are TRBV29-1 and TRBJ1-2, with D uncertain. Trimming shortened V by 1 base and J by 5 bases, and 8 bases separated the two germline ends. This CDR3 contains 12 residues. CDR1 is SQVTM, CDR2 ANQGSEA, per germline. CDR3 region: CSVEGLGYGYTF. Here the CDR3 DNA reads TGCAGCGTTGAAGGTCTGGGTTATGGCTACACCTTC.

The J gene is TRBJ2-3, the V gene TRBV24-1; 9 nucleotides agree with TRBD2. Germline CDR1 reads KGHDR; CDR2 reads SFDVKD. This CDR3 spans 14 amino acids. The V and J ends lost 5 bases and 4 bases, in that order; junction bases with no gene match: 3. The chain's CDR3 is CATSGRGGPDTQYF. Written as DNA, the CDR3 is TGTGCCACCAGTGGGCGGGGGGGCCCAGATACGCAGTATTTT.

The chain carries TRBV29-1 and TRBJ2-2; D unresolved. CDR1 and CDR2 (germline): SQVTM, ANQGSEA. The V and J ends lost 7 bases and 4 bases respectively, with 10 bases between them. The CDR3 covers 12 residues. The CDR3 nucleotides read TGCAGCGCCTCAGGCAGCACCGGGGAGCTGTTTTTT. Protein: CSASGSTGELFF.

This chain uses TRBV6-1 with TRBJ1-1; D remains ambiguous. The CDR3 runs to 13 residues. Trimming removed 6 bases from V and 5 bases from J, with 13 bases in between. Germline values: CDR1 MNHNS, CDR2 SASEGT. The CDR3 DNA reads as TGTGCCAGCAGACCCTTAGGGCGGACTGAAGCTTTCTTT. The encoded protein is CASRPLGRTEAFF.

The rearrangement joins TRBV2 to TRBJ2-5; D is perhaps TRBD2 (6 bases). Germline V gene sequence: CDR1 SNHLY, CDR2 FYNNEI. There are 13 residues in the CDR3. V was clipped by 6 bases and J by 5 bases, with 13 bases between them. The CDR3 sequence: CASRQTGGETQYF. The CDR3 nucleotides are TGTGCCAGCAGGCAGACTGGGGGGGAGACCCAGTACTTC.

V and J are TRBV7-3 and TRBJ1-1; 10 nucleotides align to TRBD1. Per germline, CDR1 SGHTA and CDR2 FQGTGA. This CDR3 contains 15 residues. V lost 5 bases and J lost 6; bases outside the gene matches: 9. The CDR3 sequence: CASSRTGGVVAEAFF. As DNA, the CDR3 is TGTGCCAGCAGCCGGACAGGGGGAGTTGTTGCTGAAGCTTTCTTT.

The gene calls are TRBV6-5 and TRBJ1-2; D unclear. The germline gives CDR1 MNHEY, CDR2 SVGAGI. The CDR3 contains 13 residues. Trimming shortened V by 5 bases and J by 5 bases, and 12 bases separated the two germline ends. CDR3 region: CASSPDKVYGYTF. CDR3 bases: TGTGCCAGCAGTCCCGACAAGGTTTATGGCTACACCTTC.

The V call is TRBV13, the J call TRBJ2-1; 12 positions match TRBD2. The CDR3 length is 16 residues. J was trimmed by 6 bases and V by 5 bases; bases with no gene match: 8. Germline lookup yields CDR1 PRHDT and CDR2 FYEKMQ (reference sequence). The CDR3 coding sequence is TGTGCCAGCAGCCAGGCCTGGACTAGCGGGATCAATGAGCAGTTCTTC. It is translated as CASSQAWTSGINEQFF.

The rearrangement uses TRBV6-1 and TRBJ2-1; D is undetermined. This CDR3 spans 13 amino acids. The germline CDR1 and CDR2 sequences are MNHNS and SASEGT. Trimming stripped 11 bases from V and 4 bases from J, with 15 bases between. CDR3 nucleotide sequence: TGTGCCGGATCCTTTCTAGGGTACAATGAGCAGTTCTTC. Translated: CAGSFLGYNEQFF.

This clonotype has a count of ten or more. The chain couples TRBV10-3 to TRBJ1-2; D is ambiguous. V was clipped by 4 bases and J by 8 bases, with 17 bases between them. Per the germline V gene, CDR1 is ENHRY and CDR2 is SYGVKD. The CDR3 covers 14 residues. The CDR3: CAISGKSDPGGYTF. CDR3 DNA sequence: TGTGCCATCAGTGGTAAATCCGACCCTGGGGGCTACACCTTC.

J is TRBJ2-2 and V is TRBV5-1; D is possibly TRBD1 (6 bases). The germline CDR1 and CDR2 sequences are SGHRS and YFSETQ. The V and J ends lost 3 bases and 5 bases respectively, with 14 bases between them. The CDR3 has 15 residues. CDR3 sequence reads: CASSSPDGTTGELFF. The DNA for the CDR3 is TGCGCCAGCAGCTCCCCTGACGGGACAACCGGGGAGCTGTTTTTT. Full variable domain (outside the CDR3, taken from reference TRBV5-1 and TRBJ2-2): KAGVTQTPRYLIKTRGQQVTLSCSPISGHRSVSWYQQTPGQGLQFLFEYFSETQRNKGNFPGRFSGRQFSNSRSEMNVSTLELGDSALYLCASSSPDGTTGELFFGEGSRLTVL.

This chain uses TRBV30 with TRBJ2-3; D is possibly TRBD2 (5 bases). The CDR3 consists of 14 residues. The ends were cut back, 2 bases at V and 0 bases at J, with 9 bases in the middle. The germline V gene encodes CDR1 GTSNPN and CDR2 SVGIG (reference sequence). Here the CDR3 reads CAWSQAESTDTQYF. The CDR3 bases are TGTGCCTGGAGTCAAGCGGAGAGCACAGATACGCAGTATTTT. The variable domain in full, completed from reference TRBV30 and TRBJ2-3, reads SQTIHQWPATLVQPVGSPLSLECTVEGTSNPNLYWYRQAAGRGLQLLFYSVGIGQISSEVPQNLSASRPQDRQFILSSKKLLLSDSGFYLCAWSQAESTDTQYFGPGTRLTVL.

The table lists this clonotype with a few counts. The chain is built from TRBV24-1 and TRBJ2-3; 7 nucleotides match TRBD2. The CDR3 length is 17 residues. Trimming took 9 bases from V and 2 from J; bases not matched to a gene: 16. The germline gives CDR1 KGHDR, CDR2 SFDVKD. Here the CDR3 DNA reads TGTGCCACCCGCGGCGAGGAGTGGGAGGGGCACACAGATACGCAGTATTTT. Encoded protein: CATRGEEWEGHTDTQYF.